This passage covers 16 T cell receptor beta chains from one sample sequenced in a study of blood T cell repertoires in COVID-19. The data were produced by immunoSEQ multiplex PCR, yet TCRdb's version contains in-frame clones alone and is incomplete. The table has some 150,000 clones, about 86% seen once; the top ten hold about 4%. The sequencing sample was made of PBMCs or T cells enriched from blood (not recorded which). These receptors all stem from a woman in her forties or fifties in a cohort exposed to, infected with or recovered from COVID-19 (not recorded which).

The chain carries TRBV27 and TRBJ2-3; 7 nucleotides match TRBD1. Germline trimming cut 6 bases from V and 8 bases from J; bases unmatched to any gene: 5. The CDR3 runs 12 residues. The germline V gene has CDR1 MNHEY and CDR2 SMNVEV (reference sequence). The CDR3 DNA is TGTGCCAGCAGGACAGGGAAGAGTACGCAGTATTTT. Translation gives CASRTGKSTQYF.

V and J are TRBV2 and TRBJ2-7; 9 bases map to TRBD2. The germline V gene has CDR1 SNHLY and CDR2 FYNNEI. V lost 5 bases and J lost 6; bases outside the gene matches: 8. CDR3 length: 14 residues. This CDR3 reads CASSLGLAYTEQYF. CDR3 nucleotides: TGTGCCAGCAGTTTAGGACTAGCGTATACCGAGCAGTACTTC.

The rearrangement links TRBV24-1 to TRBJ2-2, with 7 bases matching TRBD2. Per germline, CDR1 KGHDR and CDR2 SFDVKD. Trimming cost V 7 bases and J 7 bases; bases outside gene matches: 5. This CDR3 spans 13 amino acids. In DNA form, the CDR3 reads TGTGCCACCAGCGGAGGGACTAACGGGGAGCTGTTTTTT. Translated, it gives CATSGGTNGELFF.

The chain couples TRBV7-3 to TRBJ2-3, with 9 bases fitting TRBD1. V was pared by 5 bases and J by 6 bases, with 9 bases of the junction left unmatched. There are 15 residues in the CDR3. CDR1 is SGHTA and CDR2 is FQGTGA in the germline V gene. The CDR3, as DNA: TGTGCCAGCAGCGAGACGGCGGGGACAGGGGATACGCAGTATTTT. It yields the protein CASSETAGTGDTQYF.

V and J are TRBV9 and TRBJ2-1, with 10 positions matching TRBD2. Germline V CDR1 and CDR2: SGDLS, YYNGEE. The CDR3 totals 17 residues. After removal of 1 base from V and 9 bases from J, the junction contained 13 bases not matched to a gene. The CDR3 spells CASSVQREGAGGGEQFF. CDR3 nucleotide sequence: TGTGCCAGCAGCGTACAGCGGGAGGGGGCAGGTGGCGGTGAGCAGTTCTTC. Full variable domain (rest looked up from reference TRBV9 and TRBJ2-1): DSGVTQTPKHLITATGQRVTLRCSPRSGDLSVYWYQQSLDQGLQFLIQYYNGEERAKGNILERFSAQQFPDLHSELNLSSLELGDSALYFCASSVQREGAGGGEQFFGPGTRLTVL.

This chain uses TRBV19 with TRBJ1-4; D unresolved. Germline V gene sequence: CDR1 LNHDA, CDR2 SQIVND (reference sequence). V lost 0 bases to trimming and J lost 7 bases, with 3 bases between them. The CDR3 is 12 amino acids. The CDR3 DNA is TGTGCCAGTAGTATAGATCGTGAAAAACTGTTTTTT. This translates into CASSIDREKLFF.

CDR3 residues: CATSREGGSQPQHF. For the CDR3, the DNA is TGTGCCACCAGCAGAGAAGGAGGGAGTCAGCCCCAGCATTTT. J is TRBJ1-5 and V is TRBV15, with unresolved D. Trimming left V 0 bases short and J 6 bases short, with 9 bases between. Germline values: CDR1 LNHNV, CDR2 YYDKDF (reference sequence). The CDR3 has 14 residues.

This chain connects TRBV30 to TRBJ1-2; D is perhaps TRBD1 (5 bases). Germline loops: CDR1 GTSNPN, CDR2 SVGIG (reference sequence). Trimming pared 1 base from V and 5 bases from J, leaving 17 bases between. The length of the CDR3 is 15 residues. The CDR3 coding sequence is TGTGCCTGGAGTGACTGGACCGGGACTGTTTATGGCTACACCTTC. The encoded protein is CAWSDWTGTVYGYTF.

The chain is built from TRBV28 and TRBJ1-1; D perhaps matches TRBD1 (6 bases). The CDR3 covers 13 residues. Germline loops: CDR1 MDHEN, CDR2 SYDVKM. Deletions cut 8 bases from V and 0 bases from J, with 10 bases between. The CDR3 DNA is TGTGCCAGCGCGGACAGTTTGAACACTGAAGCTTTCTTT. It encodes CASADSLNTEAFF.

On this clone itself: The germline gene is not matched at one end of the junction; a read error may be the cause. This chain connects TRBV5-1 to TRBJ2-7, with D possibly matching TRBD2 (7 bases). CDR1 SGHRS and CDR2 YFSETQ come from the germline V gene. The CDR3 is 15 amino acids. The CDR3 region has the DNA TGCGCCCGCAGCTTGGGGGGCGGGGGAATCAACGAGCAGTACTTC. Translated, it gives CARSLGGGGINEQYF.

This chain uses TRBV2 with TRBJ1-5; TRBD1 aligns across 7 bases. Germline loops: CDR1 SNHLY, CDR2 FYNNEI. The CDR3 is 16 residues long. J gave up 7 bases and V 2 bases, and 11 bases lay outside the gene matches. The CDR3 bases are TGTGCCAGCAGTGAAATGAGACAGGGCGTCGGGCAGCCCCAGCATTTT. Translated: CASSEMRQGVGQPQHF.

V is TRBV3-1 (or the pseudogene TRBV3-2) and J is TRBJ1-5, with D unclear. Trimming shortened V by 3 bases and J by 4 bases, and 7 bases separated the two germline ends. The CDR3 has 13 amino acids. Germline CDR1 reads LGHDT; CDR2 reads YNNKEL (reference sequence). The CDR3 loop is CASSHGINQPQHF. CDR3 in DNA: TGTGCCAGCAGCCACGGGATTAATCAGCCCCAGCATTTT.

The genes are TRBV19 and TRBJ1-6; D is undetermined. The V gene's germline CDR1 is LNHDA and CDR2 SQIVND (reference sequence). Between the trimmed V and J ends, which lost 10 bases and 7 bases, there was a span of 20 bases. The CDR3 has 15 residues. CDR3 protein: CATPVPVPRNSPLHF. CDR3 bases: TGTGCCACCCCGGTGCCGGTGCCAAGAAATTCACCCCTCCACTTT.

The chain carries TRBV3-1 (or the pseudogene TRBV3-2) and TRBJ2-7, with TRBD1 as a possible D gene (6 bases). V was clipped by 3 bases and J by 0 bases, with 12 bases between them. In germline, CDR1 is LGHDT, CDR2 YNNKEL (reference sequence). This CDR3 is built from 15 residues. CDR3 protein: CASSHRDIDSYEQYF. CDR3 in DNA: TGTGCCAGCAGCCACCGGGACATAGACTCCTACGAGCAGTACTTC.

The chain has TRBV9 and TRBJ1-3; weak D call: TRBD1 (5 bases). V dropped 6 bases and J dropped 3 bases, with 16 bases sitting between them. The CDR3 consists of 15 residues. CDR1 and CDR2 from the germline V gene are SGDLS and YYNGEE. The CDR3 is CASTPASGGGNTIYF. The CDR3 bases are TGTGCCAGCACCCCAGCGTCCGGGGGTGGAAACACCATATATTTT.

The chain has TRBV7-3 and TRBJ1-1, with 7 bases fitting TRBD1. CDR1 and CDR2 (germline): SGHTA, FQGTGA. J gave up 2 bases and V 8 bases, and 5 bases lay outside the gene matches. CDR3 size: 13 residues. CDR3 amino acids: CASGRQGNTEAFF. In DNA, the CDR3 is TGTGCCAGCGGACGACAGGGTAACACTGAAGCTTTCTTT.